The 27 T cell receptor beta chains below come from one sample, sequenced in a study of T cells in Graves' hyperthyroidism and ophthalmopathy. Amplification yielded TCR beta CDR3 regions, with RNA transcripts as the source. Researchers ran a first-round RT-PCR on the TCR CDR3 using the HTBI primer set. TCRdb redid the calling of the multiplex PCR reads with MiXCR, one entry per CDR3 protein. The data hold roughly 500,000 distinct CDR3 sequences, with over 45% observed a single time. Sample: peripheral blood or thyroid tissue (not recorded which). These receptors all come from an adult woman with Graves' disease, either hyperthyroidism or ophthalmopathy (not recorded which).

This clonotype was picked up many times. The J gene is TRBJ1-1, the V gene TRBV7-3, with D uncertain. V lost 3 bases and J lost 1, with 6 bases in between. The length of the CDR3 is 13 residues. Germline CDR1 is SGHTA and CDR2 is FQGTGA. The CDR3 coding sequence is TGTGCCAGCAGCTTTCGGGAGAACACTGAAGCTTTCTTT. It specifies CASSFRENTEAFF.

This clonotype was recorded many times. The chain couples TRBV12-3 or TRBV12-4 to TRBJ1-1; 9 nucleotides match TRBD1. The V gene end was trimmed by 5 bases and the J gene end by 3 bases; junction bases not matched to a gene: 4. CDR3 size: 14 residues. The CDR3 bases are TGTGCCAGCAGTCCACGGACAGGGGACACTGAAGCTTTCTTT. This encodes CASSPRTGDTEAFF.

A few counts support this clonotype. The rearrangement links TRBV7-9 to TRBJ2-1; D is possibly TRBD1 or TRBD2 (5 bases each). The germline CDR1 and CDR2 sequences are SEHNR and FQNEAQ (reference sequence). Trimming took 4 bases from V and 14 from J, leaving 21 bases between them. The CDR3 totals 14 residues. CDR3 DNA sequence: TGTGCCAGCAGCTCAAGAATTAGGACTGGGGGAGAGTTCTTC. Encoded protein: CASSSRIRTGGEFF.

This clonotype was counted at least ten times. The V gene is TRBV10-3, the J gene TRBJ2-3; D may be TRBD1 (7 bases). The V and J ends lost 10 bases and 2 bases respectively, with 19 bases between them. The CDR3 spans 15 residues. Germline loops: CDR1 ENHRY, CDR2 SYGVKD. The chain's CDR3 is CATRGDVYPTDTQYF. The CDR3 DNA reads TGTGCCACCAGGGGGGACGTCTACCCCACAGATACGCAGTATTTT.

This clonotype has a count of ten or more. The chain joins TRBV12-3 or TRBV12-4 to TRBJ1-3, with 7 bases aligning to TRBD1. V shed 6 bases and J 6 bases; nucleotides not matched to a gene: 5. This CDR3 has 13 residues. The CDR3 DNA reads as TGTGCCAGCAGACAGGGGTTCGCAAACACCATATATTTT. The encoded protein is CASRQGFANTIYF.

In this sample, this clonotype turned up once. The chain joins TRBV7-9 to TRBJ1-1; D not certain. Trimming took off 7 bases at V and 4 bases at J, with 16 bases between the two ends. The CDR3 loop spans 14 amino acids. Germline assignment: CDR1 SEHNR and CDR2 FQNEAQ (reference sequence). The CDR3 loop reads CASILHGVGTEAFF. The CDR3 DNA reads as TGTGCCAGCATCCTCCACGGGGTAGGCACTGAAGCTTTCTTT. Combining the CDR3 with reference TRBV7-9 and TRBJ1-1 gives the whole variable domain DTGVSQNPRHKITKRGQNVTFRCDPISEHNRLYWYRQTLGQGPEFLTYFQNEAQLEKSRLLSDRFSAERPKGSFSTLEIQRTEQGDSAMYLCASILHGVGTEAFFGQGTRLTVV.

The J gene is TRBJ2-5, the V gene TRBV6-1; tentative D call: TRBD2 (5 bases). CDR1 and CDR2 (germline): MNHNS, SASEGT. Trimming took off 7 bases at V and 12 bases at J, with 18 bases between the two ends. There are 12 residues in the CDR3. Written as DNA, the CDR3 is TGTGCCAGCACGCAAAGCGGTCAGGTGAAGTACTTC. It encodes CASTQSGQVKYF.

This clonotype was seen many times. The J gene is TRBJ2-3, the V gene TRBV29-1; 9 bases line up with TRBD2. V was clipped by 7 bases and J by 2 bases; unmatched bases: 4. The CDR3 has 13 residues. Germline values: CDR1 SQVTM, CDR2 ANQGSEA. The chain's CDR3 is CSASSGDTDTQYF. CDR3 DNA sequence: TGCAGCGCCTCTAGCGGGGACACAGATACGCAGTATTTT.

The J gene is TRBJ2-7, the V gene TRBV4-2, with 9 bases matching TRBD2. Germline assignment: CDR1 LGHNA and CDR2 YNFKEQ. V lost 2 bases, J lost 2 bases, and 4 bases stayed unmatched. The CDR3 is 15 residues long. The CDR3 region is CASSQSGRSAYEQYF. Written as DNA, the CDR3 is TGTGCCAGCAGCCAAAGCGGGAGGTCCGCCTACGAGCAGTACTTC.

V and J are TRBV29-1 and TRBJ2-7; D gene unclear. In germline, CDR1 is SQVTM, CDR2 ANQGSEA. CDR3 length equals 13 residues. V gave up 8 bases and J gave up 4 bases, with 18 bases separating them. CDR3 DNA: TGCAGCTTGGATGGCACTTCTCCGTACGAGCAGTACTTC. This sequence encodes CSLDGTSPYEQYF.

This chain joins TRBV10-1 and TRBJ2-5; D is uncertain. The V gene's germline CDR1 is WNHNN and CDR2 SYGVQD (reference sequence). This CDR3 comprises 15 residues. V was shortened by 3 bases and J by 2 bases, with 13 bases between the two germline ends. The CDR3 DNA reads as TGCGCCAGCAGTGACCCAGGACCCGGACAAGAGACCCAGTACTTC. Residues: CASSDPGPGQETQYF.

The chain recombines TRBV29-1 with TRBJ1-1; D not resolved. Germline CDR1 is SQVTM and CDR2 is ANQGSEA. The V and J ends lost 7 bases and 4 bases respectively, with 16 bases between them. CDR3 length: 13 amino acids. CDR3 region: CSAAPSLGTEAFF. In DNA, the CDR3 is TGCAGCGCCGCCCCCTCCCTGGGCACTGAAGCTTTCTTT.

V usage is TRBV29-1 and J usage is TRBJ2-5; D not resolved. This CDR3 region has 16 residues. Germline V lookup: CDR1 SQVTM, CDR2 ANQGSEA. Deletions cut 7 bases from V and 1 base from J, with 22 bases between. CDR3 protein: CSALGRGTVFQETQYF. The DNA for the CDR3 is TGCAGCGCCCTCGGCCGAGGTACAGTGTTCCAAGAGACCCAGTACTTC.

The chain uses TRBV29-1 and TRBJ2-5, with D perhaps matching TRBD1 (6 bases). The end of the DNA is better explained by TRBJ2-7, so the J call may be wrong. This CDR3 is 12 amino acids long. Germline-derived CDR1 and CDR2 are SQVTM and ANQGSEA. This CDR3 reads CSAGQTLSEQYF. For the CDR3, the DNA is TGCAGCGCTGGACAGACCCTCAGCGAGCAGTACTTC.

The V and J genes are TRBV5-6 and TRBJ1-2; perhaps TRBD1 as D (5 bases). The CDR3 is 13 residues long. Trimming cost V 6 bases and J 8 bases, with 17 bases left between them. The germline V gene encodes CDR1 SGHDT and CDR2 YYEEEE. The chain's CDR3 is CASTFGGRDGYTF. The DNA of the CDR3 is TGTGCCAGCACGTTCGGAGGCCGGGACGGCTACACCTTC.

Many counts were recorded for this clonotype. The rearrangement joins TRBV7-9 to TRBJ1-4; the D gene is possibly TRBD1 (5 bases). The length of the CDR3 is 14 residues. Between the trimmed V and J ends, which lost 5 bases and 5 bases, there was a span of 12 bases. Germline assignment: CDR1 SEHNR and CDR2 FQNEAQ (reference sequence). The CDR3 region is CASSPLRGNEKLFF. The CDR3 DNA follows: TGTGCCAGCAGCCCTCTGAGGGGAAATGAAAAACTGTTTTTT.

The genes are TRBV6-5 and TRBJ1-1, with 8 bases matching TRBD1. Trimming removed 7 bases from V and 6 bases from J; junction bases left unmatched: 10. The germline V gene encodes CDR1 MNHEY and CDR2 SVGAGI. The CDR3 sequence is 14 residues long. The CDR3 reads CASKYRGGLSEAFF. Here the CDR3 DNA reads TGTGCCAGCAAATACAGGGGGGGGTTATCTGAAGCTTTCTTT.

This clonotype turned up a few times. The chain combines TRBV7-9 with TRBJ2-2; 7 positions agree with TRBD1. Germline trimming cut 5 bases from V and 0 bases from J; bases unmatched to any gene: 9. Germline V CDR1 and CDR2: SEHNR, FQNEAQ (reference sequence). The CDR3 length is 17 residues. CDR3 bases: TGTGCCAGCAGCCCACCGGGACAGTTCGCGAACACCGGGGAGCTGTTTTTT. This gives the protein CASSPPGQFANTGELFF.

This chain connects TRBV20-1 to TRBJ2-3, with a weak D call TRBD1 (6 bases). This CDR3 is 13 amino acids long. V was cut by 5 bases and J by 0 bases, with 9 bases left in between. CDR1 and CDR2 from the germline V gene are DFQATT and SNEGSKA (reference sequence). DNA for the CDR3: TGCAGTGCTTTCACAGGGAGCACAGATACGCAGTATTTT. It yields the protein CSAFTGSTDTQYF.

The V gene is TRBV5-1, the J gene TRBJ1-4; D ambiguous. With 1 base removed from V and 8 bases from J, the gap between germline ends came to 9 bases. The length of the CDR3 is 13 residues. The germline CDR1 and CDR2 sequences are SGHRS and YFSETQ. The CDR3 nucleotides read TGCGCCAGCAGCTTGACGGGGTACGAAAAACTGTTTTTT. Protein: CASSLTGYEKLFF.

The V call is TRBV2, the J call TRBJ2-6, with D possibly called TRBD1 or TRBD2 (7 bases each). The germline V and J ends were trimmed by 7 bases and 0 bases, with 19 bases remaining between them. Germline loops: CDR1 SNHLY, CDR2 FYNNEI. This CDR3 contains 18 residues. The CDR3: CASILSGTEFSGANVLTF. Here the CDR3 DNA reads TGTGCCAGCATCCTAAGCGGGACAGAGTTCTCTGGGGCCAACGTCCTGACTTTC. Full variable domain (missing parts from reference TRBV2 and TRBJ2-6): EPEVTQTPSHQVTQMGQEVILRCVPISNHLYFYWYRQILGQKVEFLVSFYNNEISEKSEIFDDQFSVERPDGSNFTLKIRSTKLEDSAMYFCASILSGTEFSGANVLTFGAGSRLTVL.

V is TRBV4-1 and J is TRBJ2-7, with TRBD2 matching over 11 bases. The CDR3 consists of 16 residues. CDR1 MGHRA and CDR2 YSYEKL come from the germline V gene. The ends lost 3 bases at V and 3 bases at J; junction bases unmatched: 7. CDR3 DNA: TGCGCCAGCAGCCAGACCCCGGGACTAGCGGTCTACGAGCAGTACTTC. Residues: CASSQTPGLAVYEQYF.

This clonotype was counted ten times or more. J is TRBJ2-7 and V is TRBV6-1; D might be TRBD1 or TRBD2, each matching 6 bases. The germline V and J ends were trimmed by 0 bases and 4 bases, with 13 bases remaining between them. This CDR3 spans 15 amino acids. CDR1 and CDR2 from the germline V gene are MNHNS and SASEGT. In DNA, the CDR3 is TGTGCCAGCAGTGAAGCGTCGGGGGCGCAATACGAGCAGTACTTC. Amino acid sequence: CASSEASGAQYEQYF.

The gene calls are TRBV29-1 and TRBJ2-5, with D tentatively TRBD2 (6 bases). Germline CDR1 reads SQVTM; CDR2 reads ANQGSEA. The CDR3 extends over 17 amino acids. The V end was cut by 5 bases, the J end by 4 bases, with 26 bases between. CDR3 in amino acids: CSVSGRRDRELGETQYF. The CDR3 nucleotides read TGCAGCGTTTCAGGGAGAAGGGACCGGGAGTTGGGAGAGACCCAGTACTTC.

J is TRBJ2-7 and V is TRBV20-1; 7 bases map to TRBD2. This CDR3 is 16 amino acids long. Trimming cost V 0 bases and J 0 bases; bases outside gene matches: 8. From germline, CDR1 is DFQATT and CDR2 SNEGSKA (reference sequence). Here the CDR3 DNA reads TGCAGTGCTAGAGATGTAGGCGGGAGCCTCTCCTACGAGCAGTACTTC. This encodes CSARDVGGSLSYEQYF.

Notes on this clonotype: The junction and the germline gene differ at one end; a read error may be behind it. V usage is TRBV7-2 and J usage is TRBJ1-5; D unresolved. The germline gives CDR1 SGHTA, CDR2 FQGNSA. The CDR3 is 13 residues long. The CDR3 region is CASSPLIDQPQHF. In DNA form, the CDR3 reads TGCGCCAGCAGCCCACTGATTGATCAGCCCCAGCATTTT.

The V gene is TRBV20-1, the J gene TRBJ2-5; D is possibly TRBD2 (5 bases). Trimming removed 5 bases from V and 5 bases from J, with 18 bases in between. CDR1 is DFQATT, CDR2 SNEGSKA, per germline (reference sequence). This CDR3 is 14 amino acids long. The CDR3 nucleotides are TGCAGTGCTCCACCCCGCAGGACGGGGGAGACCCAGTACTTC. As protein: CSAPPRRTGETQYF.